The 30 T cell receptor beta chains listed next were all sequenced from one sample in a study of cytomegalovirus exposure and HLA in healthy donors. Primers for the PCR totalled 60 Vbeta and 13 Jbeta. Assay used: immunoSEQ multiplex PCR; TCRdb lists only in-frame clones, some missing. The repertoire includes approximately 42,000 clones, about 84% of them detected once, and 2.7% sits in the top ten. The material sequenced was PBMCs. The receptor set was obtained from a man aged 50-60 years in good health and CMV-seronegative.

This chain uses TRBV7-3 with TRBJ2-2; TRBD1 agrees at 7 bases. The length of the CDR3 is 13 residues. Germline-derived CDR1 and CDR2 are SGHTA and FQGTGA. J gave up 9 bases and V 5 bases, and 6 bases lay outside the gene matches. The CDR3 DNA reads TGTGCCAGCAGCCCAGGGACAGCCCGGGAGCTGTTTTTT. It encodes CASSPGTARELFF.

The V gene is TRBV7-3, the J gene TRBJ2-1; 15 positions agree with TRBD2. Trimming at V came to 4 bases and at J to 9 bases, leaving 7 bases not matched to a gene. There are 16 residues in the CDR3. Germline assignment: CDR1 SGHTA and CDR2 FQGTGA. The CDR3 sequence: CASSSGLAGGLSEQFF. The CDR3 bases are TGTGCCAGCAGCTCTGGACTAGCGGGAGGGCTGTCTGAGCAGTTCTTC.

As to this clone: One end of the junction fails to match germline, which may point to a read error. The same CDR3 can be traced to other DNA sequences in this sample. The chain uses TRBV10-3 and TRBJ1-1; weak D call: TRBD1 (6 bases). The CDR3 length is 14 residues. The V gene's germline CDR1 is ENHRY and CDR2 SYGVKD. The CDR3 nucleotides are TGTGCCATCAGCGGACAGAGTATGAACACTGAAGCCTTCTTT. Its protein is CAISGQSMNTEAFF.

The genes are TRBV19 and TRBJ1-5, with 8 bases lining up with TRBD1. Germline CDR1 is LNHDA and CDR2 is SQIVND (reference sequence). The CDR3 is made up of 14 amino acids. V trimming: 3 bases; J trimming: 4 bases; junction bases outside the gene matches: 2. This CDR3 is CASSIRQGNQPQHF. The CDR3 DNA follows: TGTGCCAGTAGTATCCGACAGGGGAATCAGCCCCAGCATTTT.

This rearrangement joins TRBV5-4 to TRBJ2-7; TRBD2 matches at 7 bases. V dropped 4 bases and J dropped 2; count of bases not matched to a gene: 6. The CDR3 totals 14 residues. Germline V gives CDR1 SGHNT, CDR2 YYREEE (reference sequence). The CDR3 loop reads CASSEGLRTYEQYF. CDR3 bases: TGTGCCAGCAGCGAGGGACTACGAACCTACGAGCAGTACTTC.

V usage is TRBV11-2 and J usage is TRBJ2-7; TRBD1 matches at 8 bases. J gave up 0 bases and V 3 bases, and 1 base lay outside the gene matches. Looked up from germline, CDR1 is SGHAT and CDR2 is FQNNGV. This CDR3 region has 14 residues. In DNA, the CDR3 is TGTGCCAGCAGCTTGGACAGGGACTCCTACGAGCAGTACTTC. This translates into CASSLDRDSYEQYF.

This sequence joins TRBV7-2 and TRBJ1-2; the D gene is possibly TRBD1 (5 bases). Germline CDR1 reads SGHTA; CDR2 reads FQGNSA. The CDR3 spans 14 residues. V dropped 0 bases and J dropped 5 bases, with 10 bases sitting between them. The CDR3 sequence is CASSLARSGYGYTF. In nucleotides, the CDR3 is TGTGCCAGCAGCTTAGCTCGGTCAGGGTATGGCTACACCTTC.

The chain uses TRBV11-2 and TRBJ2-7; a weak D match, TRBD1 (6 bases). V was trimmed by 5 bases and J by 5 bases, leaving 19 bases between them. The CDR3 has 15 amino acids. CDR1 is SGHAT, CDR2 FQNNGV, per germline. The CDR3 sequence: CASSLTGPGLNEQYF. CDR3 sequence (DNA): TGTGCCAGCAGCCTCACAGGGCCAGGGCTGAACGAGCAGTACTTC.

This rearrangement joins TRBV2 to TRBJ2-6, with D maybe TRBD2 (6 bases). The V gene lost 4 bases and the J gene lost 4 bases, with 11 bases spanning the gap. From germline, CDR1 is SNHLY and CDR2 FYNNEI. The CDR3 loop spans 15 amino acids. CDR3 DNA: TGTGCCAGCAGTGCGGAGGCGGGGGGGGCCAACGTCCTGACTTTC. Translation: CASSAEAGGANVLTF.

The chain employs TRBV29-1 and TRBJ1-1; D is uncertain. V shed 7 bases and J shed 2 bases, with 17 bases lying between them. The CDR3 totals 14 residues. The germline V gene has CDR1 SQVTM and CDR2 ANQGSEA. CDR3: CSGVYDNLNTEAFF. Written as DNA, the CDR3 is TGCAGCGGGGTCTATGACAACCTCAACACTGAAGCTTTCTTT.

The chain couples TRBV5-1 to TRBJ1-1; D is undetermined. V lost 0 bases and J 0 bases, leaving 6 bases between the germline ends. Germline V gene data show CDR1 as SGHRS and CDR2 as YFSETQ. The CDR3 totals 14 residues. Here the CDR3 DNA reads TGCGCCAGCAGCTTGGTATCTATGAACACTGAAGCTTTCTTT. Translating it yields CASSLVSMNTEAFF.

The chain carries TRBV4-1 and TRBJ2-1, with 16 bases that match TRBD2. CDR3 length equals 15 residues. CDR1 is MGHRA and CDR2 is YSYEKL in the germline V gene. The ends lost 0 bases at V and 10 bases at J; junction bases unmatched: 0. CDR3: CASSQEGLAGGEQFF. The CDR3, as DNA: TGCGCCAGCAGCCAAGAGGGACTAGCGGGAGGGGAGCAGTTCTTC.

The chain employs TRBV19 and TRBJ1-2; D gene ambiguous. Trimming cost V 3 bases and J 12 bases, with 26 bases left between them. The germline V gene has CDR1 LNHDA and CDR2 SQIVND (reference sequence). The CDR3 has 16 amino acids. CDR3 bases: TGTGCCAGTAGTATCAAAGGCACAGAAGACATCCCCCTGAACACCTTC. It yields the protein CASSIKGTEDIPLNTF.

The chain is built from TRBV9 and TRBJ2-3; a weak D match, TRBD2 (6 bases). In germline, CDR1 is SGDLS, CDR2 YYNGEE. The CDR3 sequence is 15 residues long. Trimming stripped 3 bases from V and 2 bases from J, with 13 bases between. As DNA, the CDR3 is TGTGCCAGCAGCGCCGGGACTCACATCACAGATACGCAGTATTTT. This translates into CASSAGTHITDTQYF.

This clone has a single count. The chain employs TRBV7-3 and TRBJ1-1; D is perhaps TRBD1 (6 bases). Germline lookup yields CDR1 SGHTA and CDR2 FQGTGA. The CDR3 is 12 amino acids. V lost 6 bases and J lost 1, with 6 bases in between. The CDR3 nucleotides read TGTGCCAGCAGGGGACAGAACACTGAAGCTTTCTTT. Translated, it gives CASRGQNTEAFF.

The CDR3 here is CASSPQLTGRGNQPQHF. CDR3 nucleotide sequence: TGTGCCAGCTCACCCCAATTGACAGGGAGAGGCAATCAGCCCCAGCATTTT. This rearrangement joins TRBV18 to TRBJ1-5, with 7 bases identical to TRBD1. Germline-derived CDR1 and CDR2 are KGHSH and LQKENI. The junction had 10 bases not matched to a gene; V was cut back by 3 bases and J by 2 bases. The CDR3 runs 17 residues.

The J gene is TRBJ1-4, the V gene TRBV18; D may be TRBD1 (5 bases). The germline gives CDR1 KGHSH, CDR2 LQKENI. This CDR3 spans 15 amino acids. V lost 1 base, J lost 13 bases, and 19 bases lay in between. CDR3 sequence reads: CASSPHGPLMGLLFF. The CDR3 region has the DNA TGTGCCAGCTCACCACACGGACCCTTGATGGGGCTACTGTTTTTT.

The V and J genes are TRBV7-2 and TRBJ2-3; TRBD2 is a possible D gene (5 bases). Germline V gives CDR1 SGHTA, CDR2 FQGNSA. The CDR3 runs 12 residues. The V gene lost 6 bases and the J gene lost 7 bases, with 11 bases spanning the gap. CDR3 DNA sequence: TGTGCCAGCAGGACTACGAGGTATACGCAGTATTTT. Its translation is CASRTTRYTQYF.

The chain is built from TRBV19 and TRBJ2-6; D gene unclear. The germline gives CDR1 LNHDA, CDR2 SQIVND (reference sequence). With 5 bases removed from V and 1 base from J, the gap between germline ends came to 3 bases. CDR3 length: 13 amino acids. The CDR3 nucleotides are TGTGCCAGTAGTGAGTCTGGGGCCAACGTCCTGACTTTC. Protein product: CASSESGANVLTF.

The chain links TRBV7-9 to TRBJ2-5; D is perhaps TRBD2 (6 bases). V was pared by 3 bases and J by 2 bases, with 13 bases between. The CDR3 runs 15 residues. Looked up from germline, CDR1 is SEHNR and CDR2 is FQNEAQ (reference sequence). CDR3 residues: CASSFSYGLQETQYF. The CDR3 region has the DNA TGTGCCAGCAGCTTTTCATACGGACTACAAGAGACCCAGTACTTC.

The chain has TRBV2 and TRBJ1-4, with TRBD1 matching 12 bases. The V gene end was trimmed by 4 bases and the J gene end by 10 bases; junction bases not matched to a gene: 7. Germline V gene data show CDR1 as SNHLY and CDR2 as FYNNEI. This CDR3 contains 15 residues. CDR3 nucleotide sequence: TGTGCCAGCAGTGCTGAGGGACAGGGGGCAGGAAAACTGTTTTTT. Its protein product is CASSAEGQGAGKLFF. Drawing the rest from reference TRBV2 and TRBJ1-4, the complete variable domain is EPEVTQTPSHQVTQMGQEVILRCVPISNHLYFYWYRQILGQKVEFLVSFYNNEISEKSEIFDDQFSVERPDGSNFTLKIRSTKLEDSAMYFCASSAEGQGAGKLFFGSGTQLSVL.

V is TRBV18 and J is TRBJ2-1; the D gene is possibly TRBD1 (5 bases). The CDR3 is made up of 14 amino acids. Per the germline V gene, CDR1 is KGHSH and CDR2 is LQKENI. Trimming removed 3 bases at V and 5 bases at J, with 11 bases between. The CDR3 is CASSPSRADNEQFF. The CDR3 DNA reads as TGTGCCAGCTCACCGAGCAGGGCCGACAATGAGCAGTTCTTC.

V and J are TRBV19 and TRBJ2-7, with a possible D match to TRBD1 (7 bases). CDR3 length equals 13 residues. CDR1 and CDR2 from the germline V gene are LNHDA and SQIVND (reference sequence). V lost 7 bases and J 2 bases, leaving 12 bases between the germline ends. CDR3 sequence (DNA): TGTGCCAGTAAGGCGGGACAGACCTACGAGCAGTACTTC. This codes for CASKAGQTYEQYF.

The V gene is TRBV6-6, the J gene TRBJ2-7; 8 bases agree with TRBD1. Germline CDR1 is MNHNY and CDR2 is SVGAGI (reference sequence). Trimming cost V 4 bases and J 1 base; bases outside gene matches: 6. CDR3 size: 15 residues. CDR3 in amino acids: CASSSRDRISYEQYF. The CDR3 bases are TGTGCCAGCAGTTCCCGGGACAGGATATCCTACGAGCAGTACTTC.

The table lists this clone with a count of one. In DNA form, the CDR3 reads TGTGCCAGCAGTGCTGTAGGTGGCGGCGGAAACACCATATATTTT. Translated: CASSAVGGGGNTIYF. This chain uses TRBV6-1 with TRBJ1-3; D gene unclear. From germline, CDR1 is MNHNS and CDR2 SASEGT. Between the trimmed V and J ends, which lost 4 bases and 4 bases, there was a span of 14 bases. The CDR3 is 15 residues long.

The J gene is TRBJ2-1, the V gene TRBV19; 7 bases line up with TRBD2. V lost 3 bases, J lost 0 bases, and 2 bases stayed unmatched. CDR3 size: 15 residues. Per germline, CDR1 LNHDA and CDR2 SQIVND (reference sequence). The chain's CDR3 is CASSMGGGSYNEQFF. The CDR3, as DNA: TGTGCCAGTAGTATGGGGGGGGGCTCCTACAATGAGCAGTTCTTC.

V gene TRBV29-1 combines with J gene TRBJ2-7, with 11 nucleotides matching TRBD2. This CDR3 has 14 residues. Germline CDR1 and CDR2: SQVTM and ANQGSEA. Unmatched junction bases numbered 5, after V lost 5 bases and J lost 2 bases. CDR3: CSVTPSGRPYEQYF. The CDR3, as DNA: TGCAGCGTTACCCCTAGCGGGAGGCCCTACGAGCAGTACTTC.

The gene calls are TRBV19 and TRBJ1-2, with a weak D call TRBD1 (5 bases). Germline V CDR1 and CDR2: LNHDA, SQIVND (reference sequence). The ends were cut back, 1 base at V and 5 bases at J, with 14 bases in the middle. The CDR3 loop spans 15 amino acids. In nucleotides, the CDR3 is TGTGCCAGTAGTATAGTGGGCAGGGTCACTTATGGCTACACCTTC. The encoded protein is CASSIVGRVTYGYTF.

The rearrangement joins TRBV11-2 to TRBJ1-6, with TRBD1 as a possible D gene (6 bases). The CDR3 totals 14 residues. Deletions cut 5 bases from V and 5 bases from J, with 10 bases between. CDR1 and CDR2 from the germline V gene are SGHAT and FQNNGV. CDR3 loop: CASSPGQHNSPLHF. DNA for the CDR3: TGTGCCAGCAGCCCAGGACAGCATAATTCACCCCTCCACTTT.

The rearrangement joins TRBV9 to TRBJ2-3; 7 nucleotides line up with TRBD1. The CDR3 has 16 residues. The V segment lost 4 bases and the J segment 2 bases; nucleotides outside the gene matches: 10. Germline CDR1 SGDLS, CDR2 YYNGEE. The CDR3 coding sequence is TGTGCCAGCAGCCGTGGGGACAGAATCTACACAGATACGCAGTATTTT. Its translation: CASSRGDRIYTDTQYF.